This entry features one TCR beta chain sequence. These data come from a study of cytomegalovirus exposure and HLA in healthy donors. The wider study: Assignment to the Caucasian-associated ancestry cluster applied to approximately 80% of the approximately 400 genotyped donors.

The CDR3 sequence is 14 residues long. Germline CDR1 MNHEY, CDR2 SMNVEV (reference sequence). Trimming removed 4 bases from V and 7 bases from J; junction bases left unmatched: 6. Vbeta (60) and Jbeta (13) primers were used in the PCR. Assay: immunoSEQ multiplex PCR; the TCRdb copy retains only in-frame clones and omits some. The repertoire holds about 190,000 clones, with more than 70% as singletons. Sequenced material: PBMCs. J is TRBJ1-5 and V is TRBV27; TRBD1 matches at 8 bases. This receptor was obtained from a woman aged 40 to 55 in good health and CMV-seronegative. CDR3: CASSSTGAWQPQHF. The CDR3 coding sequence is TGTGCCAGCAGTTCGACAGGGGCATGGCAGCCCCAGCATTTT.